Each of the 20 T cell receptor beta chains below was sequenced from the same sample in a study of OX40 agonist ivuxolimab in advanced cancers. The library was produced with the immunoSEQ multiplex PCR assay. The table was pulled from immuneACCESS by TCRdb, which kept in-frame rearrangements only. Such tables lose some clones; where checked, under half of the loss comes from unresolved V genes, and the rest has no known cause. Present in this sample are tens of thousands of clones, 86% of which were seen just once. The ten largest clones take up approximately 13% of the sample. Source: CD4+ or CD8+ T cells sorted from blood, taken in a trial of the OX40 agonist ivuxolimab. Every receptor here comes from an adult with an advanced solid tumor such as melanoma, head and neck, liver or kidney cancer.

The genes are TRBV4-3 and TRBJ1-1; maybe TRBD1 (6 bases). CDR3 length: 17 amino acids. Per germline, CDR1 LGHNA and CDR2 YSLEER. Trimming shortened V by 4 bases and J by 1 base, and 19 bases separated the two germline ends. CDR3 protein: CASSPTIMTGPNTEAFF. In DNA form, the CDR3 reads TGCGCCAGCAGCCCTACTATAATGACAGGCCCGAACACTGAAGCTTTCTTT.

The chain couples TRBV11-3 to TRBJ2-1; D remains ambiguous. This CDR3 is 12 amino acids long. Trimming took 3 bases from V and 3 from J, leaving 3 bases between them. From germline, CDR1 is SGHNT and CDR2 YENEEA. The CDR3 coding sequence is TGTGCCAGCAGCTTCGGCTACAATGAGCAGTTCTTC. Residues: CASSFGYNEQFF.

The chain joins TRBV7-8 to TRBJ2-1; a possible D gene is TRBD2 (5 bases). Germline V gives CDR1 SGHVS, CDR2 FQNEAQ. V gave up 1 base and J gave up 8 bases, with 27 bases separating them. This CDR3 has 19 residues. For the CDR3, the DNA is TGTGCCAGCAGCTTAGGCTCCTACCCTTCGCTGATGAGCGGTCATGAGCAGTTCTTC. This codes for CASSLGSYPSLMSGHEQFF. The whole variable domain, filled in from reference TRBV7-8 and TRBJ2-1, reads GAGVSQSPRYKVAKRGQDVALRCDPISGHVSLFWYQQALGQGPEFLTYFQNEAQLDKSGLPSDRFFAERPEGSVSTLKIQRTQQEDSAVYLCASSLGSYPSLMSGHEQFFGPGTRLTVL.

The CDR3 loop reads CASSFYTGEAFF. The CDR3 DNA reads as TGTGCCAGCAGCTTTTACACAGGCGAAGCTTTCTTT. This rearrangement joins TRBV5-4 to TRBJ1-1; D is perhaps TRBD1 (5 bases). V lost 2 bases and J 8 bases, leaving 10 bases between the germline ends. CDR3 length: 12 amino acids. Germline CDR1 SGHNT, CDR2 YYREEE (reference sequence).

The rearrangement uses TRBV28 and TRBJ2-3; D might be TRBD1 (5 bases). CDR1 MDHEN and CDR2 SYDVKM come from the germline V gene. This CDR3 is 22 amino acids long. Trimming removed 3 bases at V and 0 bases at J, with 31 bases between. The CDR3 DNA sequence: TGTGCCAGCAGTTTTGCCGCTTCGACAGCGCTCTTCTCTTCCCTTAGCACAGATACGCAGTATTTT. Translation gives CASSFAASTALFSSLSTDTQYF.

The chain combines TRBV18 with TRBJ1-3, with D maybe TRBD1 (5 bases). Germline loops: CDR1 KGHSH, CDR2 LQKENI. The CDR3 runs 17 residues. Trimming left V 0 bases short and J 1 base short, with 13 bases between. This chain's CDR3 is CASSPPGPRGSGNTIYF. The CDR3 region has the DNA TGTGCCAGCTCACCACCCGGGCCAAGGGGATCTGGAAACACCATATATTTT.

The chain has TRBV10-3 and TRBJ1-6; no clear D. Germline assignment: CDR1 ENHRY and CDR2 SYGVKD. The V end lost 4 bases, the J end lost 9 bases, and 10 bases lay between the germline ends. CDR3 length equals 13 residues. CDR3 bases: TGTGCCATCAGTGCAGACCTGGGTTCACCCCTCCACTTT. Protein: CAISADLGSPLHF.

The CDR3 spells CASSLDGTEQPTPSGANVLTF. The CDR3 DNA reads TGTGCCAGCAGCTTAGACGGTACGGAACAGCCGACACCCTCTGGGGCCAACGTCCTGACTTTC. V is TRBV7-6 and J is TRBJ2-6; D is unresolved. CDR1 is SGHVS and CDR2 is FNYEAQ in the germline V gene. V lost 1 base to trimming and J lost 0 bases, with 22 bases between them. The CDR3 length is 21 residues.

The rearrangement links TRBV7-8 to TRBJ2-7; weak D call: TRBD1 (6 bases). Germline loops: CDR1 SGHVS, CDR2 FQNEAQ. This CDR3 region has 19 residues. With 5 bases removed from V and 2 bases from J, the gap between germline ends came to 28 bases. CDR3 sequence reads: CASSTPGHAPIRRTYEQYF. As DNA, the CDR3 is TGTGCCAGCAGCACACCGGGACATGCCCCCATTAGACGGACCTACGAGCAGTACTTC.

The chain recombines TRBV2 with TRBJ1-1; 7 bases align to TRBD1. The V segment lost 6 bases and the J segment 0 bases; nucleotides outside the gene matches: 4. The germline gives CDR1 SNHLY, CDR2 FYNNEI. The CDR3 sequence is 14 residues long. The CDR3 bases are TGTGCCAGCAGGACAGGGCTTATGAACACTGAAGCTTTCTTT. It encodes CASRTGLMNTEAFF. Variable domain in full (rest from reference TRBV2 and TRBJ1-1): EPEVTQTPSHQVTQMGQEVILRCVPISNHLYFYWYRQILGQKVEFLVSFYNNEISEKSEIFDDQFSVERPDGSNFTLKIRSTKLEDSAMYFCASRTGLMNTEAFFGQGTRLTVV.

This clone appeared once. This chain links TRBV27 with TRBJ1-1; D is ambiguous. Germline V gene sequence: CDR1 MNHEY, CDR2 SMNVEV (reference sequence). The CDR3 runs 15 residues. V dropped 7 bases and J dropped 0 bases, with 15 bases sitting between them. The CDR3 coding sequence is TGTGCCAGCACCGGAATAAACCCGGTGAACACTGAAGCTTTCTTT. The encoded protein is CASTGINPVNTEAFF.

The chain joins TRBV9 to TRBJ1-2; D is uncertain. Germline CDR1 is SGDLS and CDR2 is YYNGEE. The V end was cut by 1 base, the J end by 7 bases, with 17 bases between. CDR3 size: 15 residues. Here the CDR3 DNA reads TGTGCCAGCAGCGTATTTCAGTCACTGGGAGCTGGCTACACCTTC. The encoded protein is CASSVFQSLGAGYTF.

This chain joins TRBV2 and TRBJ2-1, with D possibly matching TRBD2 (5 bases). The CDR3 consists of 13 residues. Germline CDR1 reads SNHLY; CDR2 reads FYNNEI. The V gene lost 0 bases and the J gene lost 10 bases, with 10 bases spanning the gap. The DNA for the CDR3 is TGTGCCAGCAGTGAAGCGGTATTAGCGGAGCAGTTCTTC. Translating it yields CASSEAVLAEQFF. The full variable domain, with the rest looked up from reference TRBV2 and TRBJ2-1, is EPEVTQTPSHQVTQMGQEVILRCVPISNHLYFYWYRQILGQKVEFLVSFYNNEISEKSEIFDDQFSVERPDGSNFTLKIRSTKLEDSAMYFCASSEAVLAEQFFGPGTRLTVL.

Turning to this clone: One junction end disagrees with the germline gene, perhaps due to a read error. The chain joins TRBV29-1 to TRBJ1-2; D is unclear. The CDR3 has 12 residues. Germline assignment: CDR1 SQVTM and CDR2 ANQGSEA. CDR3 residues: CSVETAKMMTSF. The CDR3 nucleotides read TGCAGCGTTGAGACGGCAAAGATGATGACATCCTTC.

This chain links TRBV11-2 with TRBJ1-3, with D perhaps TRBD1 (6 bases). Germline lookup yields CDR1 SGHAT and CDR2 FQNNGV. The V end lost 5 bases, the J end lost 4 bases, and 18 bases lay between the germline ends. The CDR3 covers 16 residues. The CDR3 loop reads CASSPFARGVGNTIYF. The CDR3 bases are TGTGCCAGCAGCCCCTTTGCCAGGGGCGTCGGAAACACCATATATTTT.

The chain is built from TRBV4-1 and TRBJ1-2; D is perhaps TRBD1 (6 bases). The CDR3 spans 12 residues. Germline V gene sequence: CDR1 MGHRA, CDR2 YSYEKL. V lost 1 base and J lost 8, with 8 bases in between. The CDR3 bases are TGCGCCAGCAGCCAAGGGGGGCCAGGCTACACCTTC. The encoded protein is CASSQGGPGYTF.

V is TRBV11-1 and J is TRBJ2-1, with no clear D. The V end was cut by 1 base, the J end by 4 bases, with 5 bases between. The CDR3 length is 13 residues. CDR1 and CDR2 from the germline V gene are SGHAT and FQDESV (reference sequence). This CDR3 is CASSLGLYNEQFF. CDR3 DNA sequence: TGTGCCAGCAGCTTAGGCCTATACAATGAGCAGTTCTTC.

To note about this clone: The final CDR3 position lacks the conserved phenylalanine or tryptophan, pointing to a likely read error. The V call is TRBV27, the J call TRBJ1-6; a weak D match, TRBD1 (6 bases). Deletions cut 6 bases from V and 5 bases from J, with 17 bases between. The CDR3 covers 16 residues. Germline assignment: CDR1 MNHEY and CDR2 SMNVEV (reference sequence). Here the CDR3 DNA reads TGTGCCAGCAGCCCGGGCACAGGGATAAATAATTCACCCCTCCACCTT. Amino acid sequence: CASSPGTGINNSPLHL.

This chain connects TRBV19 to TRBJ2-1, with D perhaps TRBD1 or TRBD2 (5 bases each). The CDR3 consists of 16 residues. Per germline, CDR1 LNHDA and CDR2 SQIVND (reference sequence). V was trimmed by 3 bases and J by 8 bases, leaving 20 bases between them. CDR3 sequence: CASSIRSEWGSDEQFF. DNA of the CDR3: TGTGCCAGTAGTATTCGTTCAGAGTGGGGGAGCGATGAGCAGTTCTTC.

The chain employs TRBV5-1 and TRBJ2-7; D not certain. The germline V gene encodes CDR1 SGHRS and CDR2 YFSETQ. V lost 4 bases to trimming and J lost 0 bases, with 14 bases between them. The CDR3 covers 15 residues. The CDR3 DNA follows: TGCGCCAGCAGCCGGCCGGAGACGAGCTCCTACGAGCAGTACTTC. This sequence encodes CASSRPETSSYEQYF.